The clone carrying this T cell receptor (beta chain) was observed a few times. Its antigen is not known. The data were taken from a study of CD8 T cells in ankylosing spondylitis. Points from the study as a whole: Reportedly, significant enrichment of disease-linked clones occurred in matched ankylosing spondylitis synovial fluid.

TCRdb fed the 5' RACE reads into MiXCR, producing one record per CDR3 protein. The data hold approximately 250,000 distinct CDR3 sequences, with roughly a quarter observed a single time. Germline V gene sequence: CDR1 DFQATT, CDR2 SNEGSKA (reference sequence). Trimming at V came to 6 bases and at J to 6 bases, leaving 5 bases not matched to a gene. The CDR3 is 12 amino acids. This clonotype was obtained from a male donor with ankylosing spondylitis or in good health (not recorded which). What was sequenced was blood, either unsorted or a sorted T cell fraction (not recorded which). The chain uses TRBV20-1 and TRBJ1-2; TRBD1 aligns across 9 bases. CDR3 bases: TGCAGTGCCGCGGACAGGGGCCATGGCTACACCTTC. Protein product: CSAADRGHGYTF.